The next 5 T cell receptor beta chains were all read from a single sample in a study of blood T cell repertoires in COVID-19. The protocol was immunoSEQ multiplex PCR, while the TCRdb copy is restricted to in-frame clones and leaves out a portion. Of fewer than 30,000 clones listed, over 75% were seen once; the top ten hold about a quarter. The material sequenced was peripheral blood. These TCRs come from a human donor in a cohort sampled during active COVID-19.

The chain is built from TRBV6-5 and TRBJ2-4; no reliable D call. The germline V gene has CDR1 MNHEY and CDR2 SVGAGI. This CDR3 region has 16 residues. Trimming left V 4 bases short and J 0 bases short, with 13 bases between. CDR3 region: CASSFRPTVAKNIQYF. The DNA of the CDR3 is TGTGCCAGCAGTTTCCGTCCTACAGTAGCCAAAAACATTCAGTACTTC.

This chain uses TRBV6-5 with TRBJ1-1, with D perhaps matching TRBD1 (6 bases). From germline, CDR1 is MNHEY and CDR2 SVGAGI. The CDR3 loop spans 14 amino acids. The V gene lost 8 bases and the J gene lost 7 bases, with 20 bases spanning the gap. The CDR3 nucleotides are TGTGCCAGCGCAATCCCAGGGGCTCGGGGTGAAGCTTTCTTT. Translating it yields CASAIPGARGEAFF.

DNA for the CDR3: TGTGCCAGCAGCCGGGACAGGCTGAGCTCCTACGAGCAGTACTTC. This sequence encodes CASSRDRLSSYEQYF. The rearrangement joins TRBV28 to TRBJ2-7; TRBD1 matches at 8 bases. This CDR3 region has 15 residues. Per germline, CDR1 MDHEN and CDR2 SYDVKM. Losses at the gene ends were 6 bases for V and 0 bases for J; bases not matched to a gene: 7.

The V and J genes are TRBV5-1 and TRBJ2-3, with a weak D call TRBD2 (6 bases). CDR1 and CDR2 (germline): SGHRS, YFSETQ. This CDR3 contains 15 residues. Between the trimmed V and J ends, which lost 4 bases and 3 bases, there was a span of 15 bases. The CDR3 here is CASSPWLAGTDTQYF. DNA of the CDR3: TGCGCCAGCAGCCCGTGGTTGGCGGGGACAGATACGCAGTATTTT.

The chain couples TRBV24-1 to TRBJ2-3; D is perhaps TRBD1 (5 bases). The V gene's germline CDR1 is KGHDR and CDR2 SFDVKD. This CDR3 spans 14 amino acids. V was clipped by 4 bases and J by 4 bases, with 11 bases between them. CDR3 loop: CATSDLKGPDTQYF. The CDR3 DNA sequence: TGTGCCACCAGTGACCTGAAGGGGCCAGATACGCAGTATTTT.